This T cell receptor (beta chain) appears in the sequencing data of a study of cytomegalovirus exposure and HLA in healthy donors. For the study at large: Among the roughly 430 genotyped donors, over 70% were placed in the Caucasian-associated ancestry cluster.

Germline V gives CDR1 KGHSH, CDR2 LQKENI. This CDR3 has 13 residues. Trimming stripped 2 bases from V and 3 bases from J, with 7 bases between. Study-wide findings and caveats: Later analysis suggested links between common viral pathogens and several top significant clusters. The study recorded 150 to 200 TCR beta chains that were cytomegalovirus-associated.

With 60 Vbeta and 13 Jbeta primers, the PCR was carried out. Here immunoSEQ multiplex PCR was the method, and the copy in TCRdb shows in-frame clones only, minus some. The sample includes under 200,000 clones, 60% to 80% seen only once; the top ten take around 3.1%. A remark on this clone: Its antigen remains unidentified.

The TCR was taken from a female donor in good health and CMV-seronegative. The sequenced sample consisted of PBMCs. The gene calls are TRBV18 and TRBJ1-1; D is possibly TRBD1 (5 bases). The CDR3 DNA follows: TGTGCCAGCTCACCAGGGGCTGACACTGAAGCTTTCTTT. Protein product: CASSPGADTEAFF.